The rows below give T cell receptor beta chains drawn from one sample of a study of CD8+CD57+ T cells in acquired aplastic anemia. One entry per CDR3 protein, called by TCRdb with MiXCR from the reads. The data hold about 190,000 distinct CDR3 sequences, with over 60% observed a single time. Sequencing was done on a sample of sorted CD4+, CD8+, or CD8+CD57+ T cells (not recorded which) from PBMCs. The receptors stem from a human donor with severe aplastic anemia or a healthy control (not recorded which). Each CDR3 is given with its conserved first and last residue. The order of the fields is CDR3 protein, CDR3 DNA, D gene, clone size, V gene, CDR3 length, J gene. A D gene is named only where the DNA matches it firmly. Clone size appears in some rows only: once, few, many, or a class for an expanded clone.

cdr3_aa: CSASPGVTNEKLFF
cdr3_nt: TGCAGTGCTTCCCCAGGGGTGACTAATGAAAAACTGTTTTTT
d_call: -
clone_size: -
v_call: TRBV20-1
cdr3_length: 14
j_call: TRBJ1-4

cdr3_aa: CATSRGFADEQFF
cdr3_nt: TGTGCCACCAGCAGAGGGTTTGCCGATGAGCAGTTCTTC
d_call: -
clone_size: -
v_call: TRBV15
cdr3_length: 13
j_call: TRBJ2-1

cdr3_aa: CATSRDGGFNEKLFF
cdr3_nt: TGTGCCACCAGCAGAGATGGGGGATTCAATGAAAAACTGTTTTTT
d_call: -
clone_size: -
v_call: TRBV15
cdr3_length: 15
j_call: TRBJ1-4

cdr3_aa: CASSFSISGANVLTF
cdr3_nt: TGCGCCAGCAGCTTTAGCATCTCTGGGGCCAACGTCCTGACTTTC
d_call: -
clone_size: -
v_call: TRBV5-1
cdr3_length: 15
j_call: TRBJ2-6

cdr3_aa: CASSLVFARGGLAGNEETQYF
cdr3_nt: TGTGCCAGCAGCTTAGTTTTCGCTCGGGGCGGGCTAGCGGGGAACGAAGAGACCCAGTACTTC
d_call: TRBD2
clone_size: many
v_call: TRBV7-8
cdr3_length: 21
j_call: TRBJ2-5

cdr3_aa: CASSEDINQPQHF
cdr3_nt: TGTGCCAGCAGTGAGGACATCAATCAGCCCCAGCATTTT
d_call: -
clone_size: -
v_call: TRBV6-4
cdr3_length: 13
j_call: TRBJ1-5

cdr3_aa: CASSAYSGANVLTF
cdr3_nt: TGTGCCAGCAGCGCTTACTCTGGGGCCAACGTCCTGACTTTC
d_call: -
clone_size: -
v_call: TRBV9
cdr3_length: 14
j_call: TRBJ2-6

cdr3_aa: CASSRRGGSSYNEQFF
cdr3_nt: TGTGCCAGCAGCCGTCGCGGGGGGAGCTCCTACAATGAGCAGTTCTTC
d_call: TRBD2
clone_size: -
v_call: TRBV3-1
cdr3_length: 16
j_call: TRBJ2-1

cdr3_aa: CASSPTERDTPYEQYF
cdr3_nt: TGTGCCAGCAGCCCGACTGAGCGGGATACCCCCTACGAGCAGTACTTC
d_call: TRBD2
clone_size: -
v_call: TRBV7-9
cdr3_length: 16
j_call: TRBJ2-7

cdr3_aa: CASSLAGSTNEKLFF
cdr3_nt: TGTGCCAGCAGCTTAGCGGGATCGACTAATGAAAAACTGTTTTTT
d_call: -
clone_size: many
v_call: TRBV7-6
cdr3_length: 15
j_call: TRBJ1-4

cdr3_aa: CSVERGQETQYF
cdr3_nt: TGCAGCGTTGAAAGGGGGCAGGAGACCCAGTACTTC
d_call: TRBD1
clone_size: few
v_call: TRBV29-1
cdr3_length: 12
j_call: TRBJ2-5

cdr3_aa: CASTRDRLSSYEQYF
cdr3_nt: TGTGCCAGCACCCGCGACAGGCTGAGCTCCTACGAGCAGTACTTC
d_call: -
clone_size: -
v_call: TRBV12-3/TRBV12-4
cdr3_length: 15
j_call: TRBJ2-7

cdr3_aa: CASSHTGMGTYEQYF
cdr3_nt: TGTGCCAGCAGCCACACCGGGATGGGGACCTACGAGCAGTACTTC
d_call: -
clone_size: -
v_call: TRBV14
cdr3_length: 15
j_call: TRBJ2-7

cdr3_aa: CAISESARGDTQYF
cdr3_nt: TGTGCCATCAGTGAATCTGCCCGGGGTGATACGCAGTATTTT
d_call: -
clone_size: -
v_call: TRBV10-3
cdr3_length: 14
j_call: TRBJ2-3

cdr3_aa: CASSRDRENEQFF
cdr3_nt: TGTGCCAGCAGCCGGGACAGGGAGAATGAGCAGTTCTTC
d_call: TRBD1
clone_size: -
v_call: TRBV2
cdr3_length: 13
j_call: TRBJ2-1

cdr3_aa: CASSQGGPSEAFF
cdr3_nt: TGCGCCAGCAGTCAGGGGGGGCCGTCCGAAGCTTTCTTT
d_call: TRBD1
clone_size: -
v_call: TRBV5-1
cdr3_length: 13
j_call: TRBJ1-1

cdr3_aa: CASSLAQGYTF
cdr3_nt: TGTGCCAGCAGCTTAGCGCAGGGCTACACCTTC
d_call: -
clone_size: -
v_call: TRBV7-2
cdr3_length: 11
j_call: TRBJ1-2

cdr3_aa: CATSDPQGPRNTGELFF
cdr3_nt: TGTGCCACCAGTGATCCACAGGGGCCCAGGAACACCGGGGAGCTGTTTTTT
d_call: TRBD1
clone_size: -
v_call: TRBV24-1
cdr3_length: 17
j_call: TRBJ2-2

cdr3_aa: CSAPRETGNTIYF
cdr3_nt: TGCAGTGCTCCACGGGAGACTGGAAACACCATATATTTT
d_call: -
clone_size: -
v_call: TRBV20-1
cdr3_length: 13
j_call: TRBJ1-3

cdr3_aa: CASSTVFGSNQPQHF
cdr3_nt: TGTGCCAGTAGTACCGTTTTCGGGAGCAATCAGCCCCAGCATTTT
d_call: -
clone_size: once
v_call: TRBV19
cdr3_length: 15
j_call: TRBJ1-5

cdr3_aa: CASSLMGYEQYF
cdr3_nt: TGTGCCAGCAGTTTAATGGGCTACGAGCAGTACTTC
d_call: -
clone_size: few
v_call: TRBV12-3/TRBV12-4
cdr3_length: 12
j_call: TRBJ2-7

cdr3_aa: CSVGQNSRGAEAFF
cdr3_nt: TGCAGCGTTGGGCAGAACTCCAGGGGCGCTGAAGCTTTCTTT
d_call: -
clone_size: -
v_call: TRBV29-1
cdr3_length: 14
j_call: TRBJ1-1

cdr3_aa: CSVHRGLPAFF
cdr3_nt: TGCAGCGTGCACAGAGGGCTGCCGGCTTTCTTT
d_call: -
clone_size: -
v_call: TRBV29-1
cdr3_length: 11
j_call: TRBJ1-1

cdr3_aa: CASSGLAGVGETQYF
cdr3_nt: TGTGCCAGCAGCGGGCTAGCGGGAGTGGGGGAGACCCAGTACTTC
d_call: TRBD2
clone_size: few
v_call: TRBV9
cdr3_length: 15
j_call: TRBJ2-5

cdr3_aa: CASSLGTIRNTIYF
cdr3_nt: TGTGCCAGCAGCTTAGGAACCATCCGAAACACCATATATTTT
d_call: -
clone_size: -
v_call: TRBV7-8
cdr3_length: 14
j_call: TRBJ1-3

cdr3_aa: CAISEEGWTLYNEQFF
cdr3_nt: TGTGCCATCAGTGAGGAAGGTTGGACACTCTACAATGAGCAGTTCTTC
d_call: -
clone_size: -
v_call: TRBV10-3
cdr3_length: 16
j_call: TRBJ2-1

cdr3_aa: CASSQGARAYEQYF
cdr3_nt: TGTGCCAGCAGCCAGGGGGCGAGGGCCTACGAGCAGTACTTC
d_call: TRBD1
clone_size: -
v_call: TRBV7-9
cdr3_length: 14
j_call: TRBJ2-7

cdr3_aa: CASRSGGDSNYGYTF
cdr3_nt: TGTGCCAGCAGGTCCGGGGGAGACTCTAACTATGGCTACACCTTC
d_call: -
clone_size: -
v_call: TRBV2
cdr3_length: 15
j_call: TRBJ1-2

cdr3_aa: CASGLAGVYEQFF
cdr3_nt: TGTGCCAGCGGGCTAGCGGGAGTCTATGAGCAGTTCTTC
d_call: TRBD2
clone_size: -
v_call: TRBV7-9
cdr3_length: 13
j_call: TRBJ2-1

cdr3_aa: CSARRETQYF
cdr3_nt: TGCAGTGCTAGACGTGAGACCCAGTACTTC
d_call: -
clone_size: few
v_call: TRBV20-1
cdr3_length: 10
j_call: TRBJ2-5

cdr3_aa: CSVEASGGYYNEQFF
cdr3_nt: TGCAGCGTTGAGGCTAGCGGGGGGTACTACAATGAGCAGTTCTTC
d_call: TRBD2
clone_size: -
v_call: TRBV29-1
cdr3_length: 15
j_call: TRBJ2-1

cdr3_aa: CASSPDNGTGELFF
cdr3_nt: TGTGCCAGCAGCCCCGACAATGGGACCGGGGAGCTGTTTTTT
d_call: -
clone_size: many
v_call: TRBV5-8
cdr3_length: 14
j_call: TRBJ2-2

cdr3_aa: CASSLEGRSSYEQYF
cdr3_nt: TGTGCCAGCAGTTTAGAGGGGCGAAGCTCCTACGAGCAGTACTTC
d_call: -
clone_size: -
v_call: TRBV27
cdr3_length: 15
j_call: TRBJ2-7

cdr3_aa: CASSTTGANGGVSTEAFF
cdr3_nt: TGTGCCAGTAGTACCACTGGTGCAAACGGGGGAGTGAGCACTGAAGCTTTCTTT
d_call: -
clone_size: -
v_call: TRBV19
cdr3_length: 18
j_call: TRBJ1-1

cdr3_aa: CASSLADGETQYF
cdr3_nt: TGCGCCAGCAGCTTGGCCGACGGGGAGACCCAGTACTTC
d_call: -
clone_size: once
v_call: TRBV5-1
cdr3_length: 13
j_call: TRBJ2-5

cdr3_aa: CASSITVNTEAFF
cdr3_nt: TGTGCCAGTAGTATAACGGTGAACACTGAAGCTTTCTTT
d_call: -
clone_size: -
v_call: TRBV19
cdr3_length: 13
j_call: TRBJ1-1

cdr3_aa: CASSTTGGAYGYTF
cdr3_nt: TGTGCCAGCAGTACAACAGGGGGGGCCTATGGCTACACCTTC
d_call: TRBD1
clone_size: -
v_call: TRBV12-3/TRBV12-4
cdr3_length: 14
j_call: TRBJ1-2

cdr3_aa: CASTGGHRSTDTQYF
cdr3_nt: TGTGCCAGCACCGGGGGGCATCGTAGCACAGATACGCAGTATTTT
d_call: -
clone_size: -
v_call: TRBV2
cdr3_length: 15
j_call: TRBJ2-3

cdr3_aa: CATPGANYGYTF
cdr3_nt: TGTGCCACCCCGGGGGCTAACTATGGCTACACCTTC
d_call: -
clone_size: many
v_call: TRBV15
cdr3_length: 12
j_call: TRBJ1-2

cdr3_aa: CATSRDFADTEAFF
cdr3_nt: TGTGCCACCAGCAGAGATTTTGCAGACACTGAAGCTTTCTTT
d_call: -
clone_size: -
v_call: TRBV15
cdr3_length: 14
j_call: TRBJ1-1

cdr3_aa: CASSAKREQYF
cdr3_nt: TGTGCCAGCAGTGCAAAGAGGGAGCAGTACTTC
d_call: -
clone_size: -
v_call: TRBV12-3/TRBV12-4
cdr3_length: 11
j_call: TRBJ2-7

cdr3_aa: CAWSRTGANVLTF
cdr3_nt: TGTGCCTGGAGTCGTACGGGGGCCAACGTCCTGACTTTC
d_call: -
clone_size: -
v_call: TRBV30
cdr3_length: 13
j_call: TRBJ2-6

cdr3_aa: CASSLSPAEQETQYF
cdr3_nt: TGTGCCAGCAGCCTCTCCCCAGCGGAACAAGAGACCCAGTACTTC
d_call: -
clone_size: -
v_call: TRBV7-3
cdr3_length: 15
j_call: TRBJ2-5

cdr3_aa: CASSPGVDGYTF
cdr3_nt: TGTGCCAGCAGTCCAGGGGTTGATGGCTACACCTTC
d_call: -
clone_size: -
v_call: TRBV2
cdr3_length: 12
j_call: TRBJ1-2

cdr3_aa: CASSLNRKYEQYF
cdr3_nt: TGTGCCAGCAGCTTGAACCGAAAATACGAGCAGTACTTC
d_call: -
clone_size: -
v_call: TRBV7-9
cdr3_length: 13
j_call: TRBJ2-7

cdr3_aa: CASSALAGARGAF
cdr3_nt: TGTGCCAGCAGTGCGTTAGCAGGGGCGAGGGGAGCTTTC
d_call: -
clone_size: -
v_call: TRBV27
cdr3_length: 13
j_call: TRBJ1-2

cdr3_aa: CASSLDRTLPYEQYF
cdr3_nt: TGTGCCAGCAGCTTAGATCGAACCTTGCCCTACGAGCAGTACTTC
d_call: -
clone_size: -
v_call: TRBV11-2
cdr3_length: 15
j_call: TRBJ2-7

cdr3_aa: CASSRGSPEGYGYTF
cdr3_nt: TGTGCCAGTAGTAGAGGGTCCCCTGAGGGCTATGGCTACACCTTC
d_call: -
clone_size: -
v_call: TRBV19
cdr3_length: 15
j_call: TRBJ1-2

cdr3_aa: CASSFSDSPLHF
cdr3_nt: TGTGCCAGCAGTTTCTCGGATTCACCCCTCCACTTT
d_call: -
clone_size: few
v_call: TRBV12-3/TRBV12-4
cdr3_length: 12
j_call: TRBJ1-6

cdr3_aa: CASNARGSTDTQYF
cdr3_nt: TGTGCCAGCAATGCGCGGGGAAGCACAGATACGCAGTATTTT
d_call: -
clone_size: once
v_call: TRBV2
cdr3_length: 14
j_call: TRBJ2-3

cdr3_aa: CASSAPRNRGRPGSNQPQHF
cdr3_nt: TGTGCCAGCAGCGCACCGAGGAACAGGGGGCGCCCAGGAAGCAATCAGCCCCAGCATTTT
d_call: -
clone_size: -
v_call: TRBV21-1
cdr3_length: 20
j_call: TRBJ1-5

cdr3_aa: CASSPLEDTQYF
cdr3_nt: TGTGCCAGCAGTCCCCTGGAAGATACGCAGTATTTT
d_call: -
clone_size: -
v_call: TRBV12-3/TRBV12-4
cdr3_length: 12
j_call: TRBJ2-3

cdr3_aa: CASSSAGTGAYEQYF
cdr3_nt: TGTGCCAGCAGCTCCGCGGGGACAGGGGCATACGAGCAGTACTTC
d_call: TRBD1
clone_size: -
v_call: TRBV7-9
cdr3_length: 15
j_call: TRBJ2-7

cdr3_aa: CASSFLVAGISNQPQHF
cdr3_nt: TGTGCCAGCAGTTTCCTCGTAGCAGGGATTAGCAATCAGCCCCAGCATTTT
d_call: -
clone_size: few
v_call: TRBV28
cdr3_length: 17
j_call: TRBJ1-5

cdr3_aa: CASWSGPTNEKLFF
cdr3_nt: TGTGCCAGCTGGTCGGGCCCAACTAATGAAAAACTGTTTTTT
d_call: -
clone_size: many
v_call: TRBV2
cdr3_length: 14
j_call: TRBJ1-4

cdr3_aa: CASSPRDRPAVYGYTF
cdr3_nt: TGTGCCAGCAGCCCCCGGGACAGGCCAGCTGTTTATGGCTACACCTTC
d_call: TRBD1
clone_size: many
v_call: TRBV7-9
cdr3_length: 16
j_call: TRBJ1-2